The clone carrying this T cell receptor beta chain has a count of ten or more. V lost 4 bases to trimming and J lost 3 bases; unmatched junction nucleotides: 8. This CDR3 has 15 amino acids. The sample is drawn from a study of T-cell reconstitution after alpha-beta-depleted transplantation in children. Preparation of the TCRbeta library involved a method that used unique molecular identifiers. TCRdb itself ran the PCR reads through MiXCR, one entry per CDR3 protein. The sample yields about 340,000 distinct CDR3 sequences, 10% to 13% seen once. The TCR originated in a human donor who donated a stem cell graft to a child with acute lymphoblastic leukemia. Here the sequenced sample was PBMCs from the stem cell graft donor, taken from the stem cell graft. The chain recombines TRBV12-3 or TRBV12-4 with TRBJ1-2; 7 bases map to TRBD1. This CDR3 is CASSSQTGMYYGYTF. CDR3 sequence (DNA): TGTGCCAGCAGTTCCCAGACAGGGATGTACTATGGCTACACCTTC.